These T cell receptor beta chains were read from a single sample in a study of shared clonotypes between healthy human individuals. Here immunoSEQ multiplex PCR was the method, and the copy in TCRdb shows in-frame clones only, minus some. This table has under 2,000,000 clones, about 95% appearing once. The sequencing sample was made of naive CD8+ T cells sorted from blood. These receptors came from a man younger than 35 in good health. Each CDR3 is given with its conserved first and last residue. The order of the fields is J gene, D gene, V gene, clone size, CDR3 DNA, CDR3 protein. D genes are given only for firm matches. Not all rows give a size; the values are once, few, many and, for expanded clones, a class.

TRBJ2-3 | TRBD1 | TRBV2 | - | TGTGCCAGCCAGGGGGAATACACAGATACGCAGTATTTT | CASQGEYTDTQYF
TRBJ2-7 | - | TRBV6-6 | - | TGTGCCAGCAGTTACCTGCAGGGCTACGAGCAGTACTTC | CASSYLQGYEQYF
TRBJ2-1 | - | TRBV5-1 | - | TGCGCCAGCAGCGAATACAATGAGCAGTTCTTC | CASSEYNEQFF
TRBJ2-1 | TRBD2 | TRBV4-1 | - | TGCGCCAGCAGCCAAGAGTATGCTAGCGGGGGCTCCTACAATGAGCAGTTCTTC | CASSQEYASGGSYNEQFF
TRBJ2-5 | TRBD2 | TRBV28 | - | TGTGCCAGCAGTTTAGGGGGGGGCCAAGAGACCCAGTACTTC | CASSLGGGQETQYF
TRBJ2-7 | TRBD2 | TRBV9 | - | TGTGCCAGCAGCGTAGATAGCGGGGGTGCCTACGAGCAGTACTTC | CASSVDSGGAYEQYF
TRBJ1-1 | TRBD1 | TRBV19 | - | TGTGCCAGTAGTATAGGGACAGGGGAAGTCACTGAAGCTTTCTTT | CASSIGTGEVTEAFF
TRBJ2-7 | - | TRBV5-1 | - | TGCGCCAGCAGCTTGTACGGGGGAATGAGCTCCTACGAGCAGTACTTC | CASSLYGGMSSYEQYF
TRBJ2-7 | TRBD1 | TRBV4-1 | - | TGCGCCAGCAGCCCTTCGGACAGGGGAGACTACGAGCAGTACTTC | CASSPSDRGDYEQYF
TRBJ2-1 | - | TRBV13 | - | TGTGCCAGCAGCCCCCCGGGGGACAATGAGCAGTTCTTC | CASSPPGDNEQFF
TRBJ2-2 | TRBD1 | TRBV9 | - | TGTGCCAGCAGCCCCCCCGGACAGGGAATCACCGGGGAGCTGTTTTTT | CASSPPGQGITGELFF
TRBJ2-7 | - | TRBV10-2 | - | TGCGCCAGCAGTGAGGACAGGATCTCCTACGAGCAGTACTTC | CASSEDRISYEQYF
TRBJ2-2 | - | TRBV28 | - | TGTGCCAGCAGTTTTGATGTGACAGTTAACACCGGGGAGCTGTTTTTT | CASSFDVTVNTGELFF
TRBJ2-3 | TRBD2 | TRBV7-2 | - | TGTGCCAGCAGCTTACGAGCGGGGAACACAGATACGCAGTATTTT | CASSLRAGNTDTQYF
TRBJ2-1 | - | TRBV5-4 | - | TGTGCCAGCAGCTTGGGCGAAAGGCGCGAGCAGTTCTTC | CASSLGERREQFF
TRBJ2-7 | - | TRBV15 | - | TGTGCCACCAGCAACTCCCTGGAGGGTCGGGTCTACGAGCAGTACTTC | CATSNSLEGRVYEQYF
TRBJ2-7 | TRBD2 | TRBV14 | once | TGTGCCAGCAGCCACGGGACTAGCGGGCTCCGAACGGTTTACGAGCAGTACTTC | CASSHGTSGLRTVYEQYF
TRBJ1-2 | - | TRBV10-2 | - | TGCGCCAGCAGTGAGGGAGGGGGGGCTACTGGCTACACCTTC | CASSEGGGATGYTF
TRBJ2-7 | - | TRBV14 | - | TGTGCCAGCGTCGGAGGGGACTCCTACGAGCAGTACTTC | CASVGGDSYEQYF
TRBJ2-1 | TRBD2 | TRBV30 | - | TGTGCCTGGAGCCCCGCAGCGGGAGGTAGAAATGAGCAGTTCTTC | CAWSPAAGGRNEQFF
TRBJ2-5 | - | TRBV5-1 | - | TGCGCCAGCAGCCCCGAGGACAGAGAAGAGACCCAGTACTTC | CASSPEDREETQYF
TRBJ2-7 | - | TRBV7-2 | - | TGTGCCAGCAGCCCGGGACACCGTGCTTACGAGCAGTACTTC | CASSPGHRAYEQYF
TRBJ1-1 | - | TRBV11-2 | few | TGTGCCAGCAGCCCACGGTGGAACACTGAAGCTTTCTTT | CASSPRWNTEAFF
TRBJ1-1 | - | TRBV27 | - | TGTGCCAGCAGTTTATTGGGGGGGAACACTGAAGCTTTCTTT | CASSLLGGNTEAFF
TRBJ2-5 | - | TRBV2 | - | TGTGCCAGCAGTGAAGCCTTCGGACAGAAACAAGAGACCCAGTACTTC | CASSEAFGQKQETQYF
TRBJ2-4 | - | TRBV19 | - | TGTGCCAGCTCGGACAGTCTAGCCAAAAACATTCAGTACTTC | CASSDSLAKNIQYF
TRBJ2-1 | - | TRBV11-2 | - | TGTGCCAGCAGCTGGGGAAAAGGCTGGGATGAGCAGTTCTTC | CASSWGKGWDEQFF
TRBJ2-1 | - | TRBV27 | - | TGTGCCAGCAGCTACTTGGATGAGCAGTTCTTC | CASSYLDEQFF
TRBJ2-1 | - | TRBV4-1 | - | TGCGCCAGCAGCCCAAGACTAGAGGTTGAGCAGTTCTTC | CASSPRLEVEQFF
TRBJ1-1 | TRBD1 | TRBV5-1 | - | TGCGCCAGCAGCTTCGACAGGGGAACTGAAGCTTTCTTT | CASSFDRGTEAFF
TRBJ2-2 | - | TRBV6-5 | - | TGTGCCAGCAGTTACGGGACCCCGTGGGAGCTGTTTTTT | CASSYGTPWELFF
TRBJ2-7 | - | TRBV6-6 | once | TGTGCCAGCAGTTACACGGCAGACTACGAGCAGTACTTC | CASSYTADYEQYF
TRBJ2-7 | TRBD2 | TRBV7-9 | - | TGTGCCAGCAGCTCGAAGCTGACTAGCGGATGGGAGCAGTACTTC | CASSSKLTSGWEQYF
TRBJ2-2 | TRBD2 | TRBV7-9 | - | TGTGCCAGCAGCCCCAGACTAGCGGGCACCGGGGAGCTGTTTTTT | CASSPRLAGTGELFF
TRBJ2-7 | - | TRBV11-2 | - | TGTGCCAGCAGCGTTGACCATGCCTACGAGCAGTACTTC | CASSVDHAYEQYF
TRBJ1-1 | TRBD1 | TRBV5-1 | - | TGCGCCAGCAGCACGGGGACAGGGTATGATGAAGCTTTCTTT | CASSTGTGYDEAFF
TRBJ1-1 | - | TRBV18 | once | TGTGCCAGCTCACCAGTGGGCGCAGGCGGTGACACTGAAGCTTTCTTT | CASSPVGAGGDTEAFF
TRBJ2-1 | - | TRBV7-9 | - | TGTGCCAGCAGCCCCGCGGCAGGGCGAAGCTACAATGAGCAGTTCTTC | CASSPAAGRSYNEQFF
TRBJ2-7 | - | TRBV28 | - | TGTGCCAGCAGTTCCACTTCCTACGAGCAGTACTTC | CASSSTSYEQYF
TRBJ1-6 | - | TRBV27 | - | TGTGCCAGCAGTTTACAGATAGGGGACCTTAATTCACCCCTCCACTTT | CASSLQIGDLNSPLHF
TRBJ1-1 | - | TRBV19 | - | TGTGCCAGTAGTATCTCGGCTTACACTGAAGCTTTCTTT | CASSISAYTEAFF
TRBJ2-2 | TRBD1 | TRBV30 | - | TGTGCCGGTGACAGGGGGCTAGCCGGGGAGCTGTTTTTT | CAGDRGLAGELFF
TRBJ2-2 | TRBD2 | TRBV9 | - | TGTGCCAGCAGCGGCTATAGCGGGGCGAACACCGGGGAGCTGTTTTTT | CASSGYSGANTGELFF
TRBJ2-7 | TRBD2 | TRBV19 | - | TGTGCCAGTAGTCCTCTAGCGGGGTCATCCTACGAGCAGTACTTC | CASSPLAGSSYEQYF
TRBJ2-7 | - | TRBV25-1 | - | TGTGCCAGCAGTGTTAGGGACTCCTACGAGCAGTACTTC | CASSVRDSYEQYF
TRBJ1-1 | - | TRBV9 | - | TGTGCCAGCAGCCCTCTACAGGGTGGCACTGAAGCTTTCTTT | CASSPLQGGTEAFF
TRBJ1-5 | - | TRBV29-1 | - | TGCAGCGTTGAGATGGACAATTACGAGCATTTT | CSVEMDNYEHF